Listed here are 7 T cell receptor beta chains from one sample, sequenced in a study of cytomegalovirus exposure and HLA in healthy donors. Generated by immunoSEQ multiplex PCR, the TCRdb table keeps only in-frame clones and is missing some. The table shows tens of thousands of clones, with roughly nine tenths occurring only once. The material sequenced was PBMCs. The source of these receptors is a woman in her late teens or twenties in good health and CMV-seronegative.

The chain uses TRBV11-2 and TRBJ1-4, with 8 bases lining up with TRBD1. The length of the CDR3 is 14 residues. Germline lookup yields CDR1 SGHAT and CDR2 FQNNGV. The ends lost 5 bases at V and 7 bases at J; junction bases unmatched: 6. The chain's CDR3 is CASSNGQGREKLFF. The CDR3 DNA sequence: TGTGCCAGCAGCAACGGACAGGGACGTGAAAAACTGTTTTTT.

The CDR3 is CASAYFQRETQYF. The CDR3, as DNA: TGTGCCAGCGCCTACTTCCAGAGGGAGACCCAGTACTTC. V is TRBV2 and J is TRBJ2-5; no clear D. CDR3 length: 13 amino acids. The ends were cut back, 8 bases at V and 5 bases at J, with 15 bases in the middle. Germline values: CDR1 SNHLY, CDR2 FYNNEI. Full variable domain (outside the CDR3, taken from reference TRBV2 and TRBJ2-5): EPEVTQTPSHQVTQMGQEVILRCVPISNHLYFYWYRQILGQKVEFLVSFYNNEISEKSEIFDDQFSVERPDGSNFTLKIRSTKLEDSAMYFCASAYFQRETQYFGPGTRLLVL.

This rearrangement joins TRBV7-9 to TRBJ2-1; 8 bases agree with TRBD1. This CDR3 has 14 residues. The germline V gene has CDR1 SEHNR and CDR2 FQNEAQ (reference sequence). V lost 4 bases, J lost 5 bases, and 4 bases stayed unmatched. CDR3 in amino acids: CASSWTGSNNEQFF. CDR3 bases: TGTGCCAGCAGCTGGACAGGGTCCAACAATGAGCAGTTCTTC. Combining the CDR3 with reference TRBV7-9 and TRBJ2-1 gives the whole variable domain DTGVSQNPRHKITKRGQNVTFRCDPISEHNRLYWYRQTLGQGPEFLTYFQNEAQLEKSRLLSDRFSAERPKGSFSTLEIQRTEQGDSAMYLCASSWTGSNNEQFFGPGTRLTVL.

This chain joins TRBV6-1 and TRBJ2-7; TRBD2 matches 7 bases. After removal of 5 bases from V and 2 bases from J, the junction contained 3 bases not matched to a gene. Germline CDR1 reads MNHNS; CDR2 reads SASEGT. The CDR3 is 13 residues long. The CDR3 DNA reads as TGTGCCAGCAGTTGGGGGGGTACCTACGAGCAGTACTTC. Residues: CASSWGGTYEQYF.

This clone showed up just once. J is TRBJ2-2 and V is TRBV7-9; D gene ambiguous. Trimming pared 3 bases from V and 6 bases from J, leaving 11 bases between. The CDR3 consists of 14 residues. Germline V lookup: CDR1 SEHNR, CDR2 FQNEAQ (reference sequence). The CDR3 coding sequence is TGTGCCAGCAGCTTGGCCGTCGTCTCCGGGGAGCTGTTTTTT. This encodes CASSLAVVSGELFF.

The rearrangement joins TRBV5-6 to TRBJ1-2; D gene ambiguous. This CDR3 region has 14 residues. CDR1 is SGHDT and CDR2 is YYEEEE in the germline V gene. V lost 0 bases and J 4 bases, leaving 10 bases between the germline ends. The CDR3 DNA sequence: TGTGCCAGCAGCTTGGATCCTCCTCTCTATGGCTACACCTTC. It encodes CASSLDPPLYGYTF.

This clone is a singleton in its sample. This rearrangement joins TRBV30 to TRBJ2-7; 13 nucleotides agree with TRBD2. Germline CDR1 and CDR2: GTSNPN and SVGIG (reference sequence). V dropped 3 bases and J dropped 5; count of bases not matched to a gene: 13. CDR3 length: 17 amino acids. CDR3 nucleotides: TGTGCCTGGAGCGCCTCCCGGACTAGCGGGAGTATGCACGAGCAGTACTTC. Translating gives CAWSASRTSGSMHEQYF.